A selection of T cell receptor beta chains follows, all from one sample in a study of human T cells and chemical hapten exposure. TCRdb reanalysed the RACE reads using MiXCR and keeps one entry per CDR3 protein. The sample records nearly 350,000 distinct CDR3 sequences, 5.5% to 8% being singletons. This specimen consisted of whole blood, obtained in connection with sensitization to the hapten diphenylcyclopropenone (DPC). These receptors all come from a woman younger than 30 with alopecia areata. Some clones in this sample may be carry-over from other donors' samples. The CDR3 runs from the conserved cysteine through the conserved F or W. Each record gives: CDR3 length, V gene, J gene, CDR3 protein.

15	TRBV27	TRBJ2-6	CASSLFSSGANVLTF
14	TRBV7-9	TRBJ1-2	CASSPRRTVGGYTF
15	TRBV14	TRBJ2-5	CASSLPGTSDETQYF
18	TRBV6-2/TRBV6-3	TRBJ1-1	CASRLPRDRDRKVPEAFF
15	TRBV20-1	TRBJ2-1	CSASLDANFNNEQFF
16	TRBV12-3/TRBV12-4	TRBJ1-4	CASSFRLSREGEKLFF
13	TRBV27	TRBJ2-7	CASSVAGGYEQYF
17	TRBV28	TRBJ2-3	CASSLSASGDWADTQYF
17	TRBV4-2	TRBJ1-2	CASSQDHRTGPFPGYTF
17	TRBV6-1	TRBJ2-3	CASSEYASGGVTDTQYF
14	TRBV5-5	TRBJ2-5	CASSTGFGEETQYF
15	TRBV4-2	TRBJ2-3	CASSQEGTSWDTQYF
15	TRBV10-3	TRBJ2-5	CATALTSGEQETQYF
16	TRBV7-2	TRBJ2-3	CAIPEEGGLGSDTQYF
13	TRBV5-6	TRBJ1-2	CASSGYEPYGYTF
13	TRBV6-2/TRBV6-3	TRBJ1-2	CASSQTNNYGYTF
14	TRBV7-2	TRBJ1-4	CASSLDAGGEKLFF
13	TRBV28	TRBJ2-4	CASSVIAKNIQYF
16	TRBV5-1	TRBJ2-1	CASSLDGPRSYNEQFF
13	TRBV12-3/TRBV12-4	TRBJ2-5	CASSLAAQETQYF
18	TRBV4-1	TRBJ1-5	CASSQVGGGQFSNQPQHF
16	TRBV28	TRBJ1-5	CASSRDRGGSNQPQHF
14	TRBV27	TRBJ2-3	CASSWTGAGDTQYF
16	TRBV12-5	TRBJ1-6	CASGLVTRDRDSPLHF
14	TRBV9	TRBJ1-6	CASSSRPGDSPLHF
17	TRBV6-2/TRBV6-3	TRBJ2-2	CASSHGLAGGHTGELFF
13	TRBV24-1	TRBJ1-1	CATSDDPGSQAFF
15	TRBV18	TRBJ2-5	CASSPRQGREETQYF
14	TRBV5-5	TRBJ2-7	CASSFRDRPYEQYF
18	TRBV28	TRBJ1-2	CASSFTGFPFYPYYGYTF
17	TRBV2	TRBJ2-2	CASSEATSGVNTGELFF
16	TRBV20-1	TRBJ1-5	CSAIIRGRGENQPQHF
15	TRBV5-6	TRBJ1-5	CASSLGGVGNQPQHF
13	TRBV14	TRBJ2-4	CASSQVMGFVQYF
14	TRBV7-8	TRBJ2-3	CASSLAVGTDTQYF
13	TRBV20-1	TRBJ2-5	CSALQGGQETQYF
14	TRBV5-1	TRBJ1-4	CASSLRPDNEKLFF
16	TRBV6-2/TRBV6-3	TRBJ2-3	CASSYDKREASDTQYF
14	TRBV11-1	TRBJ2-1	CASSQGGFFGEQFF